This T cell receptor (beta chain) was sequenced during a study of naive and memory T cell subsets (TCRdb year 2017). Concerning the study at large: The study applied an open-source, UMI-based TCR alpha and beta sequencing pipeline to sorted naive and memory peripheral blood T cell subsets. Complete agreement was observed between the functional CMV T cell responses and the IgG serology results. RNA was DNase-treated and reverse transcribed with TCR constant-region primers, mostly using SuperScript III.

Comment on this clonotype: This receptor's antigen is unknown. Base qualities are not recorded, but no much larger clone differs from it by a single base.

The investigation overall reported the following: After error correction, over 95% of naive TCR sequences appeared only once, giving much steeper abundance distributions than memory subsets. Naive repertoires, especially CD8, contained a few larger clonotypes, possibly memory cells re-expressing CD45RA. The repertoire findings for the naive and memory subsets could not be validated, as no ground truth was available. RNA-based TCR counts may be influenced by expression changes linked to T cell activation and differentiation. Single alpha or beta chain sequences, rather than paired alpha/beta receptors, were used to define clonotypes. TCR abundance followed a power law whose exponent differed between naive and memory subsets but was consistent across the three individuals. In both CD4 and CD8 cells, a rise in Gini index and a fall in Shannon and inverse Simpson diversity were observed from naive through CM, EM and EMRA.

From the second PCR step on, the TCR alpha and beta chain libraries were amplified in separate reactions. The CMV status of each donor was determined by measuring IFNgamma production from CD4+ T cells after fresh PBMCs had been stimulated overnight with CMV viral lysate. CD4 T cells were positively selected using Miltenyi beads, after which CD8 T cells were positively selected from the CD4-negative fraction. After staining for CD3, CD4, CD8, CD45RA, CD27 and a live/dead dye, cells were sorted on a BD Aria II into four subsets based on CD45RA and CD27. A few healthy volunteers provided blood, and the blood of each volunteer was split into CD4 and CD8 T cells and then into four differentiation subsets. Approximately 120 ml of peripheral blood was collected from each donor, and PBMC were isolated by Ficoll-Paque PLUS density-gradient centrifugation. After sorting, cells were lysed in RLT buffer, RNA was extracted using a Qiagen RNeasy kit, and the extracted RNA was stored at -80 degrees C.

The CDR3, cysteine through phenylalanine, is 13 amino acids long. Of the read, only the CDR3 DNA is kept; its 39 bases are in frame from base 1. According to the germline V gene, CDR1 reads KGHSH and CDR2 reads LQKENI. V loses 3 bases of germline sequence and J loses 7 bases, and the interval between the two ends is 10 bases. The library relied on UMI-ligation and nested PCR. The beta constant-region primer consisted of an equimolar mixture of two oligonucleotides that together covered TRBC1 and TRBC2. T4 RNA ligase 1 ligated a single-stranded oligonucleotide carrying the SP2 primer and a 12-nucleotide UMI to the cDNA 3' end. Four rounds of PCR were used to amplify ligated cDNA, with nested alpha and beta constant-region primers being used together with the SP2 primer. The ligation reaction was kept at 16 degrees C for roughly 18-24 hours. PCR2 was usually performed as a SYBR Green qPCR and halted at a preset threshold so that over-amplification would not occur. Apart from the first purification, every purification step used Agencourt AMPure XP magnetic beads. Libraries were quantified by Qubit and checked on a TapeStation, with a main peak expected near 650 bp. Sequencing of the pooled libraries was done on an Illumina MiSeq using v2 2x251 paired-end kits, which typically yielded roughly 0.9-2.1 million reads per sample. Libraries were pooled at 4 nM per sample, and roughly 4.5-8% PhiX was added to improve cluster recognition. As for the authors' bioinformatics: V and J genes were assigned to Demultiplexor-processed FASTQ reads by Decombinator through tag matching, with a single base-pair mismatch being allowed. Collapsinator relied on UMIs to fix sequencing errors as well as frequency errors caused by PCR heterogeneity. TCRs were translated and CDR3s were extracted from the conserved cysteine to the FGXG phenylalanine by CDR3Translator, with non-productive sequences being flagged. Gini, Shannon entropy and inverse Simpson indices were calculated on repertoires that had been subsampled to equal numbers of UMI-defined TCRs. Within the linear range, a power law was fitted by maximum likelihood to the distributions of clonotype abundance. For one naive CD8 sample, the pipeline and MIGEC produced similar UMI counts, unique TCR numbers and clonal distributions. One analysis removed from the naive repertoire any naive TCRs that were also found in any memory subset from the same donor. Repertoires were searched for about 7,300 CMV-associated CDR3 sequences compiled from VDJdb and a published dataset. The public reads were run again by TCRdb, first through fastp at Q25 and then through MiXCR, and only productive beta chains were kept. Each record represents a unique CDR3 protein, reported with the most common genes and DNA among its rows. TCRdb, rather than the study authors, made the V and J calls. Here the sample has around 160,000 distinct CDR3 sequences; over 15% occur a single time. Roughly 0.13% of the sample is taken by the ten largest.

The clonotype originates from a human donor in good health. The receptor chain draws on TRBV18 and TRBJ1-5; the D gene is unclear. The source material was naive CD4+ T cells from blood. The cell subset or site label, read with the paper, signifies: naive T cells, CD45RA high CD27+. The nucleotide sequence reads TGTGCCAGCTCACCCCCATCGCGACAGCCCCAGCATTTT. This codes for CASSPPSRQPQHF. The full variable domain, completed from the reference TRBV18 and TRBJ1-5 proteins outside the CDR3, reads NAGVMQNPRHLVRRRGQEARLRCSPMKGHSHVYWYRQLPEEGLKFMVYLQKENIIDESGMPKERFSAEFPKEGPSILRIQQVVRGDSAAYFCASSPPSRQPQHFGDGTRLSIL.